This is a list of T cell receptor beta chains from one sample in a study of cytotoxic CD8 clonotypes in ibrutinib-treated CLL. Clones were read by immunoSEQ multiplex PCR, and TCRdb kept only the in-frame ones, dropping some. There are about 200,000 clones in the sample; more than 75% occur only once, and approximately 10% lies in the top ten. Sequencing used PBMCs, obtained after 12 months of ibrutinib treatment. The receptors derive from a human donor with chronic lymphocytic leukemia. CDR3s include the opening cysteine and the closing phenylalanine or tryptophan. The D gene is left open where the match is weak. Expanded clones get a size class; other rows say once, few or many, or leave the size out.

TRBD2,TRBJ2-5,-,TRBV5-4,TGTGCCAGCAGCTTGGCGGGGGGGCCCGCGGAGACCCAGTACTTC,CASSLAGGPAETQYF
-,TRBJ2-1,once,TRBV6-6,TGTGCCACCTCAGGAGGGGCAAGGAAAACCAATGAGCAGTTCTTC,CATSGGARKTNEQFF
-,TRBJ2-7,-,TRBV29-1,TGCAGCGTCCCATTTGGATACGAGCAGTACTTC,CSVPFGYEQYF
TRBD2,TRBJ2-5,-,TRBV5-1,TGCGCCAGCCCCCTTACTAGCGGAAAGTACTTC,CASPLTSGKYF
-,TRBJ2-2,-,TRBV11-2,TGTGCCAGCAGCTTAACGAGCCAGGCCACCGGGGAGCTGTTTTTT,CASSLTSQATGELFF
-,TRBJ1-3,once,TRBV5-1,TGCGCCAGCAGCTTGGAGCCGGGGACTCATGGAAACACCATATATTTT,CASSLEPGTHGNTIYF
TRBD2,TRBJ2-5,-,TRBV10-3,TGTGCCACTGCCCGGGGGGACCAAGAGACCCAGTACTTC,CATARGDQETQYF
TRBD1,TRBJ1-2,few,TRBV19,TGTGCCAGTACCTGGGACAGTCCTAGTAACTATGGCTACACCTTC,CASTWDSPSNYGYTF
-,TRBJ1-1,once,TRBV10-3,TGTGCCATCAGCGATACGCGGAACACTGAAGCTTTCTTT,CAISDTRNTEAFF
-,TRBJ2-1,-,TRBV15,TGTGCCACCAGGGACAGCCGCAATGAGCAGTTCTTC,CATRDSRNEQFF
-,TRBJ1-1,-,TRBV4-1,TGCGCCAGCAGCCCGCGTGAGGGAGGTGGCGTTGAAGCTTTCTTT,CASSPREGGGVEAFF
-,TRBJ2-7,-,TRBV5-4,TGTGCCAGCAGCTTGGTTCCTAGTCCCGAGCAGTACTTC,CASSLVPSPEQYF
TRBD1,TRBJ2-5,once,TRBV7-6,TGTGCCAGCAGCTTAGATAGGACAGGAGAACAAGAGACCCAGTACTTC,CASSLDRTGEQETQYF
-,TRBJ2-7,-,TRBV29-1,TGCAGCGTTGCCCGGTGGGTTGGCGACGAGCAGTACTTC,CSVARWVGDEQYF
-,TRBJ1-2,-,TRBV30,TGTGCCGGAAGTGGGGGCCCCAGGTATGGCTACACCTTC,CAGSGGPRYGYTF
-,TRBJ1-4,-,TRBV5-1,TGCGCCAGCAGCCGACAGTTCGGGGAGGATGAAAAACTGTTTTTT,CASSRQFGEDEKLFF
-,TRBJ2-5,once,TRBV28,TGTGCCAGCAGTTTAGGGACGACCCCTCCGCCTGAGACCCAGTACTTC,CASSLGTTPPPETQYF
TRBD1,TRBJ2-7,-,TRBV11-3,TGTGCCAGCAGCTCAGGGGGCGCGGGCTCCTACGAGCAGTACTTC,CASSSGGAGSYEQYF
TRBD1,TRBJ1-2,few,TRBV12-5,TGTGCTAGTGGACCGGGACAGGGTTCCTATGGCTACACCTTC,CASGPGQGSYGYTF
-,TRBJ2-7,-,TRBV10-3,TGTGCCATCGCCAACCCCTACGAGCAGTACTTC,CAIANPYEQYF
-,TRBJ2-1,-,TRBV18,TGTGCCAGCTCACCCTCGGATGGAGGGGTGAACTTGTTCTTC,CASSPSDGGVNLFF
TRBD1,TRBJ2-3,-,TRBV18,TGTGCCAGCTCACCAGGACGGACAGGGGCGAGGGATACGCAGTATTTT,CASSPGRTGARDTQYF
-,TRBJ2-1,-,TRBV10-2,TGCGCCAGCAGGGAGCGATTCGGTAATGAGCAGTTCTTC,CASRERFGNEQFF
-,TRBJ2-3,-,TRBV9,TGTGCCAGCAGCGGATTAGCGCAAGATACGCAGTATTTT,CASSGLAQDTQYF
-,TRBJ1-1,-,TRBV11-2,TGTGCCAGCAGCTCACAGATGAACACTGAAGCTTTCTTT,CASSSQMNTEAFF
-,TRBJ2-3,few,TRBV14,TGTGCCAGCAGCCAACGGCGGGAATGGGGGGAAGCGCAGTATTTT,CASSQRREWGEAQYF
TRBD1,TRBJ1-2,few,TRBV19,TGTGCCAGTAGTAGAACGGGACAGACAAACTATGGCTACACCTTC,CASSRTGQTNYGYTF
-,TRBJ1-1,-,TRBV5-6,TGTGCCAGCAGCTTGGAGGGCTACCTGTCTTGGGGGTCGGATTTCTTT,CASSLEGYLSWGSDFF
TRBD1,TRBJ1-4,-,TRBV6-6,TGTGCCAGCACCCAGACAGGGTCACTGTTTTTT,CASTQTGSLFF
-,TRBJ2-1,-,TRBV6-1,TGTGCCAGCAACGAGGTACTGGGTGGTGAGCAGTTCTTC,CASNEVLGGEQFF
TRBD2,TRBJ2-4,-,TRBV5-1,TGCGCCAGCAGCTGGTCTAGCGGGGGGACAATAGCCAAAAACATTCAGTACTTC,CASSWSSGGTIAKNIQYF
-,TRBJ2-1,-,TRBV29-1,TGCAGCGTTCGGGGGAACTCCTACAATGAGCAGTTCTTC,CSVRGNSYNEQFF
-,TRBJ2-1,few,TRBV6-6,TGTGCCAGCGGCCGAAGCAATGAGCAGTTCTTC,CASGRSNEQFF
-,TRBJ2-4,-,TRBV14,TGTGCCAGCAGCCGAGGACATCTAGCCAAAAACATTCAGTACTTC,CASSRGHLAKNIQYF
-,TRBJ1-5,-,TRBV6-1,TGTGCCAGCATAGGGTTCTATAGCAATCAGCCCCAGCATTTT,CASIGFYSNQPQHF
TRBD2,TRBJ2-7,-,TRBV6-6,TGTGCCAGCCGACTAGCGGTCGACGAGCAGTACTTC,CASRLAVDEQYF
-,TRBJ1-2,-,TRBV6-5,TGTGCCAGCAGTCCTTTGACGGCTAACTATGGCTACACCTTC,CASSPLTANYGYTF
-,TRBJ2-2,-,TRBV5-1,TGCGCCAGCAGCGTGAACCGGGACGGTAACACCGGGGAGCTGTTTTTT,CASSVNRDGNTGELFF
TRBD1,TRBJ1-1,-,TRBV29-1,TGCAGCGTCAAATGGGGGACAGGGGATTCTGAAGCTTTCTTT,CSVKWGTGDSEAFF
TRBD2,TRBJ2-7,-,TRBV7-8,TGTGCCAGCAGCTTAGTTCCGGGGGGGAAGGTATCCTACGAGCAGTACTTC,CASSLVPGGKVSYEQYF
-,TRBJ1-2,few,TRBV9,TGTGCCAGCAGCCAGAGGGGCAGTGGTGTTGGCTACACCTTC,CASSQRGSGVGYTF
-,TRBJ1-3,-,TRBV7-9,TGTGCCAGCAGCTTAAGGGCAGCCAGCTCTGGAAACACCATATATTTT,CASSLRAASSGNTIYF
TRBD2,TRBJ2-1,few,TRBV5-6,TGTGCCAGCAGGGGACTAGCGGGGGATACCTACAATGAGCAGTTCTTC,CASRGLAGDTYNEQFF
-,TRBJ2-3,-,TRBV11-1,TGTGCCAGCAGCCCGACTTTAGCCGATACGCAGTATTTT,CASSPTLADTQYF
TRBD2,TRBJ2-3,-,TRBV30,TGTGCCATTTCTAGCGGGGGGTACACAGATACGCAGTATTTT,CAISSGGYTDTQYF
-,TRBJ1-3,-,TRBV4-1,TGCGCCAGCAGCCGAGGGAGGTTTAGAGACAGCTCTGGAAACACCATATATTTT,CASSRGRFRDSSGNTIYF
-,TRBJ1-2,-,TRBV7-9,TGTGCCAGCATTCAGACGGGGGACTATGGCTACACCTTC,CASIQTGDYGYTF
-,TRBJ1-1,-,TRBV19,TGTGCCAGTAGTAGCACAGTGAACACTGAAGCTTTCTTT,CASSSTVNTEAFF
-,TRBJ2-6,-,TRBV6-5,TGTGCCAGCAGTTTCGAGGGATCTGGGGCCAACGTCCTGACTTTC,CASSFEGSGANVLTF
TRBD1,TRBJ1-3,-,TRBV25-1,TGTGCCAGCAGCAACAGGGGGCTACCTGGAAACACCATATATTTT,CASSNRGLPGNTIYF
-,TRBJ2-4,-,TRBV5-5,TGTGCCAGCAGCGGACCGGCCAAAAACATTCAGTACTTC,CASSGPAKNIQYF
TRBD1,TRBJ1-1,-,TRBV5-1,TGCGCCAGCAGCTTGGGAGTCTGGACAGGGGGCGCGTCTACTAAAGCTTTCTTT,CASSLGVWTGGASTKAFF
TRBD2,TRBJ2-3,-,TRBV4-1,TGCGCCAGCAGCCAACCCCTACTCCCAGACCCGACGGGGGGTACGCAGTATTTT,CASSQPLLPDPTGGTQYF
-,TRBJ2-5,-,TRBV28,TGTGCCAGCAGTTTGGGCCGGGAAGAGACCCAGTACTTC,CASSLGREETQYF
-,TRBJ1-4,-,TRBV29-1,TGCAGCGTTGCGCCCAACACTAATGAAAAACTGTTTTTT,CSVAPNTNEKLFF